The rows below give T cell receptor beta chains drawn from one sample of a study of beta chain features in type 1 diabetes. The protocol was immunoSEQ multiplex PCR, while the TCRdb copy is restricted to in-frame clones and leaves out a portion. The data show 350,000 to 450,000 clones, roughly 12% seen once. Source material: naive CD4+ T cells from blood. These receptors were collected from a woman in her late teens or twenties with type 1 diabetes. CDR3s include the opening cysteine and the closing phenylalanine or tryptophan. The D gene is left open where the match is weak. Clone sizes are given selectively: once, few, many, or a class where the clone is expanded.

CDR3nt	CDR3aa	v_gene	abundance	d_gene	j_gene
TGCAGCGTCCCTGCCCCTTCTGGGGGCAACCGTAACTATGGCTACACCTTC	CSVPAPSGGNRNYGYTF	TRBV29-1	NA	NA	TRBJ1-2
TGTGCCAGCAACGAGGACTATGGCTACACCTTC	CASNEDYGYTF	TRBV2	few	NA	TRBJ1-2
TGTGCCAGCAGCCCGGTGGGGGCGCTGGGAGGCTACACCTTC	CASSPVGALGGYTF	TRBV5-6	few	NA	TRBJ1-2
TGTGCCAGCAGCTTAGGGGGCGGGGGCTCCTACAATGAGCAGTTCTTC	CASSLGGGGSYNEQFF	TRBV7-3	NA	NA	TRBJ2-1
TGTGCCAGCAGCCCAGGGGGTCGGGGCTACACCTTC	CASSPGGRGYTF	TRBV14	few	TRBD1	TRBJ1-2
TGTGCCAGCAGCACGACACCTCAAGAGACCCAGTACTTC	CASSTTPQETQYF	TRBV6-5	NA	NA	TRBJ2-5
TGTGCCTGGAGCGGGCGGACTATCGGTGAGCAGTTCTTC	CAWSGRTIGEQFF	TRBV30	NA	NA	TRBJ2-1
TGTGCCAGCAGCCGGGAACAGGGTGCCTACGAGCAGTACTTC	CASSREQGAYEQYF	TRBV7-8	NA	NA	TRBJ2-7
TGTGCCAGCAGCCACCGGGCTAGCGGGAGGACGGAGACCCAGTACTTC	CASSHRASGRTETQYF	TRBV5-4	NA	TRBD2	TRBJ2-5
TGTGCCAGCAGTTTATTTGCTAGCGGGAGGAGGAACGAGCAGTACTTC	CASSLFASGRRNEQYF	TRBV28	NA	TRBD2	TRBJ2-7
TGTGCCAGCAGCCCCGGGACAGGGAACACCGGGGAGCTGTTTTTT	CASSPGTGNTGELFF	TRBV7-9	NA	TRBD1	TRBJ2-2
TGTGCCAGCAGCTTAGACAGGGGAAGTGGCTACACCTTC	CASSLDRGSGYTF	TRBV11-1	few	TRBD1	TRBJ1-2
TGTGCCAGCAGCTTCCTACCGGGACAGTACTACAATGAGCAGTTCTTC	CASSFLPGQYYNEQFF	TRBV7-2	NA	TRBD1	TRBJ2-1
TGTGCCAGTAGTGCGGGGAGCTCCTACGAGCAGTACTTC	CASSAGSSYEQYF	TRBV19	few	NA	TRBJ2-7
TGTGCCAGCAGCCCTCAAGCGGGGAGGGGCAATCAGCCCCAGCATTTT	CASSPQAGRGNQPQHF	TRBV4-2	NA	NA	TRBJ1-5
TGTGCCTGGTTGGGACAGGGGAGCACTGAAGCTTTCTTT	CAWLGQGSTEAFF	TRBV30	few	TRBD1	TRBJ1-1
TGTGCCTGGAGTGTAGGACTTAACTATGGCTACACCTTC	CAWSVGLNYGYTF	TRBV30	NA	NA	TRBJ1-2
TGTGCCTGGAACCCTGCGGGGAATAGAAATCAGCCCCAGCATTTT	CAWNPAGNRNQPQHF	TRBV30	few	NA	TRBJ1-5
TGTGCCAGCAGTTCAACCACGAGACATTACAATGAGCAGTTCTTC	CASSSTTRHYNEQFF	TRBV28	NA	NA	TRBJ2-1
TGTGCCAGCTCCCCGTACACAGATACGCAGTATTTT	CASSPYTDTQYF	TRBV18	NA	NA	TRBJ2-3
TGTGCCAGCAGCCAGATCACAGGGGGGAAAAAGGACACTGAAGCTTTCTTT	CASSQITGGKKDTEAFF	TRBV14	few	TRBD1	TRBJ1-1
TGTGCCAGCAGCGTCGGACAGGGGGCGTGGGAGCAGTACTTC	CASSVGQGAWEQYF	TRBV5-6	few	TRBD1	TRBJ2-7
TGCGCCAGCAGCCCCTCGGGCGGGGCCGGGGAGCTGTTTTTT	CASSPSGGAGELFF	TRBV4-3	NA	NA	TRBJ2-2
TGTGCCAGCAGTCGGGACTACGAGCAGTACTTC	CASSRDYEQYF	TRBV19	NA	NA	TRBJ2-7
TGCGCCAGCAGCCAAGGATGGGGGCGGTACAATGAGCAGTTCTTC	CASSQGWGRYNEQFF	TRBV4-3	NA	NA	TRBJ2-1